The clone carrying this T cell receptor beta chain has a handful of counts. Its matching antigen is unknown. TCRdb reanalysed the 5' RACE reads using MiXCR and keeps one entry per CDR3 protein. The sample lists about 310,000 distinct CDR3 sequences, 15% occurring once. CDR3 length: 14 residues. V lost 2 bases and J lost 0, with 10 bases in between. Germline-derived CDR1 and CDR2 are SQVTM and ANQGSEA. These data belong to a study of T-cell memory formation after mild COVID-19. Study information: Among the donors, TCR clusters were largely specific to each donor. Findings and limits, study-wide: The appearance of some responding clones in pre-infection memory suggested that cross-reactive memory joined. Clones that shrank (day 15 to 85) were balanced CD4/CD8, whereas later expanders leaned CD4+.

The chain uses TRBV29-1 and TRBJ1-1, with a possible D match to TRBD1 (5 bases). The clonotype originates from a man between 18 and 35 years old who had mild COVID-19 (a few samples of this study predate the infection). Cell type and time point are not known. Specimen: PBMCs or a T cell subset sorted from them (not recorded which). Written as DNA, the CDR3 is TGCAGCGTTGAACTAGGGGTAATGAACACTGAAGCTTTCTTT. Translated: CSVELGVMNTEAFF.